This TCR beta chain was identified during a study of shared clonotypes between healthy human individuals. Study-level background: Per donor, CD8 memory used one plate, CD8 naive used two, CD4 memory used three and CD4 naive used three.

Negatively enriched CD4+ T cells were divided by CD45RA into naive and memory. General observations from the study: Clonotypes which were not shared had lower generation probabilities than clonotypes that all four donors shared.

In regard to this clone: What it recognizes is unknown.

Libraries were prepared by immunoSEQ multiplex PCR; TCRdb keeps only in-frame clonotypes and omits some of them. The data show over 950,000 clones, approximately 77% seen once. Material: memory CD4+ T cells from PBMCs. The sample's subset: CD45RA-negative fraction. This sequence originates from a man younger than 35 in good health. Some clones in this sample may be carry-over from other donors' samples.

CDR3 coding DNA: TGTGCCAGCAGTGAGGAGAGGCAAGAGACCCAGTACTTC. Encoded protein: CASSEERQETQYF. The chain is built from TRBV2 and TRBJ2-5; D not resolved. The germline gives CDR1 SNHLY, CDR2 FYNNEI. The CDR3 runs 13 residues. Trimming took off 3 bases at V and 2 bases at J, with 7 bases between the two ends.